One and the same sample provided the 9 T cell receptor beta chains below, sequenced in a study of cytomegalovirus exposure and HLA in healthy donors. PCR employed 60 Vbeta and 13 Jbeta primers. The repertoire was sequenced with immunoSEQ multiplex PCR; TCRdb's copy has only in-frame clones and lacks some. The sample shows 180,000 or so clones, around 77% of them seen only once. The source material was PBMCs. The receptors here all came from a woman in her thirties in good health and CMV-seropositive.

The chain has TRBV5-4 and TRBJ2-5; D gene ambiguous. Looked up from germline, CDR1 is SGHNT and CDR2 is YYREEE (reference sequence). V was shortened by 4 bases and J by 1 base, with 2 bases between the two germline ends. The CDR3 consists of 11 residues. This chain's CDR3 is CASSRQETQYF. Here the CDR3 DNA reads TGTGCCAGCAGCCGCCAAGAGACCCAGTACTTC.

V is TRBV18 and J is TRBJ1-1; perhaps TRBD1 as D (5 bases). Deletions cut 3 bases from V and 4 bases from J, with 12 bases between. In germline, CDR1 is KGHSH, CDR2 LQKENI. This CDR3 has 14 residues. CDR3 nucleotide sequence: TGTGCCAGCTCACCGGGGGGACCGGGCACTGAAGCTTTCTTT. Its translation: CASSPGGPGTEAFF.

This clone was recorded once. V usage is TRBV30 and J usage is TRBJ1-6; 9 bases are a match to TRBD1. Germline CDR1 and CDR2: GTSNPN and SVGIG (reference sequence). Unmatched junction bases numbered 5, after V lost 4 bases and J lost 10 bases. The CDR3 has 13 residues. The CDR3 bases are TGTGCCTGGACTACAGGGGGCGGATCACCCCTCCACTTT. Amino acids: CAWTTGGGSPLHF.

The table lists this clone with a few counts. J is TRBJ2-5 and V is TRBV18, with a tentative D call TRBD2 (5 bases). This CDR3 region has 18 residues. V lost 2 bases to trimming and J lost 5 bases, with 24 bases between them. CDR1 and CDR2 from the germline V gene are KGHSH and LQKENI. The CDR3 sequence: CASSPLGPGLPARETQYF. CDR3 bases: TGTGCCAGCTCACCATTAGGTCCTGGACTGCCTGCGCGTGAGACCCAGTACTTC.

The V gene is TRBV4-3, the J gene TRBJ1-4; TRBD1 agrees at 7 bases. V shed 1 base and J 8 bases; nucleotides not matched to a gene: 1. The CDR3 totals 13 residues. The germline CDR1 and CDR2 sequences are LGHNA and YSLEER. The CDR3 DNA sequence: TGCGCCAGCAGCCAAGTCAGGGGGGAAAAACTGTTTTTT. It specifies CASSQVRGEKLFF.

The chain is built from TRBV5-6 and TRBJ1-2; TRBD1 might be the D (5 bases). Germline V gives CDR1 SGHDT, CDR2 YYEEEE. V was pared by 2 bases and J by 5 bases, with 13 bases between. This CDR3 has 14 residues. CDR3 sequence: CASSLGANLYGYTF. The CDR3 DNA is TGTGCCAGCAGCTTAGGGGCCAATTTATATGGCTACACCTTC.

The chain is built from TRBV4-3 and TRBJ2-5, with 13 nucleotides matching TRBD2. The J call may be incorrect, as the DNA end agrees better with TRBJ2-7. The V gene's germline CDR1 is LGHNA and CDR2 YSLEER. The CDR3 sequence is 16 residues long. The CDR3 sequence: CASSQEVTSGRYEQYF. CDR3 coding DNA: TGCGCCAGCAGCCAAGAGGTGACTAGCGGGAGGTACGAGCAGTACTTC.

This sequence joins TRBV5-1 and TRBJ2-7; tentatively, D is TRBD1 (7 bases). Germline-derived CDR1 and CDR2 are SGHRS and YFSETQ. V shed 4 bases and J shed 2 bases, with 16 bases lying between them. This CDR3 has 15 residues. The CDR3 spells CASSKGGQITYEQYF. In DNA form, the CDR3 reads TGCGCCAGCAGCAAGGGGGGACAGATAACCTACGAGCAGTACTTC.

The rearrangement links TRBV11-2 to TRBJ2-3; D possibly corresponds to TRBD1 (6 bases). This CDR3 is built from 16 residues. V gave up 5 bases and J gave up 4 bases, with 19 bases separating them. Germline assignment: CDR1 SGHAT and CDR2 FQNNGV. CDR3 coding DNA: TGTGCCAGCAGCGTCGACTCACAGGGTACCCCAGATACGCAGTATTTT. The encoded protein is CASSVDSQGTPDTQYF.